The TCR beta chain described here comes from a study of shared clonotypes between healthy human individuals. TCRdb's table, derived via immunoSEQ multiplex PCR, lists solely in-frame clones and lacks some. The data contain 2 million to 2.5 million clones, 85% to 95% of them singletons. Germline V gene sequence: CDR1 MGHRA, CDR2 YSYEKL. V lost 0 bases and J 5 bases, leaving 20 bases between the germline ends. The CDR3 extends over 17 amino acids. CD45RO-negative CD8 cells positively selected for CCR7 made up the naive population, which excluded terminally differentiated effector memory CD45RA+ cells. Sequencing was carried out using naive CD8+ T cells sorted from blood. The TCR comes from a man aged 18-30 years in good health. The chain links TRBV4-1 to TRBJ2-7; D gene uncertain. As DNA, the CDR3 is TGCGCCAGCAGCCAAGAAGTTTCCGGATCAGAGGCAAACGAGCAGTACTTC. This sequence encodes CASSQEVSGSEANEQYF.